These T cell receptor beta chains were read from a single sample in a study of tumour-infiltrating T cells in Burkitt lymphoma. Here immunoSEQ multiplex PCR was the method, and the copy in TCRdb shows in-frame clones only, minus some. This table has about 13,000 clones, about 85% appearing once. Source material: tumor tissue. Every receptor here comes from a human donor with diffuse large B-cell lymphoma. Each CDR3 is given with its conserved first and last residue. A D gene is named only where the DNA matches it firmly. A row's size may be missing; if present it is once, few, many or a size class.

CDR3 length	clone size	D gene	J gene	V gene	CDR3 protein	CDR3 DNA
13	-	-	TRBJ2-7	TRBV13	CASSSYPSYEQYF	TGTGCCAGCAGTTCCTATCCTAGCTACGAGCAGTACTTC
14	-	-	TRBJ2-7	TRBV9	CASSPRASPYEQYF	TGTGCCAGCAGCCCCAGGGCCTCTCCCTACGAGCAGTACTTC
17	-	TRBD2	TRBJ2-4	TRBV5-1	CASSLATGGLAKNIQYF	TGCGCCAGCAGCTTGGCGACGGGGGGGCTGGCCAAAAACATTCAGTACTTC
13	once	TRBD1	TRBJ2-5	TRBV7-7	CASSVGQGETQYF	TGTGCTAGCAGCGTGGGACAGGGAGAGACCCAGTACTTC
14	-	-	TRBJ1-1	TRBV18	CASSPAGQNTEAFF	TGTGCCAGCTCACCAGCGGGTCAGAACACTGAAGCTTTCTTT
14	-	-	TRBJ1-3	TRBV5-1	CASSPGASGNTIYF	TGCGCCAGCAGCCCTGGGGCATCTGGAAACACCATATATTTT
14	-	TRBD1	TRBJ2-5	TRBV18	CASSLWDSQETQYF	TGTGCCAGCTCACTATGGGACAGCCAAGAGACCCAGTACTTC
14	once	-	TRBJ1-2	TRBV13	CASSGRTANYGYTF	TGTGCCAGCAGCGGGAGGACTGCGAACTATGGCTACACCTTC
16	-	-	TRBJ1-6	TRBV5-7	CASTVDVGGYNSPLHF	TGTGCCAGCACCGTAGACGTAGGGGGCTATAATTCACCCCTCCACTTT
13	-	-	TRBJ1-2	TRBV4-2	CASSQEGNYGYTF	TGTGCCAGCAGCCAAGAAGGGAACTATGGCTACACCTTC
15	-	-	TRBJ1-5	TRBV5-6	CASSSMDRGNQPQHF	TGTGCCAGCAGCAGTATGGATAGAGGCAATCAGCCCCAGCATTTT
14	few	-	TRBJ2-5	TRBV7-9	CASSPIVVGETQYF	TGTGCCAGCAGCCCTATTGTTGTTGGGGAGACCCAGTACTTC
13	-	-	TRBJ1-1	TRBV7-2	CASSLARDGEAFF	TGTGCCAGCAGCTTAGCCCGGGATGGGGAAGCTTTCTTT
13	-	-	TRBJ1-1	TRBV6-1	CASRDSLNTEAFF	TGTGCCAGCAGGGACAGTTTGAACACTGAAGCTTTCTTT
13	large	TRBD1	TRBJ2-1	TRBV5-1	CASSLGTGVEQFF	TGCGCCAGCAGCTTGGGAACAGGGGTCGAGCAGTTCTTC
12	-	-	TRBJ1-1	TRBV12-5	CASVGGVTEAFF	TGTGCTAGTGTAGGGGGGGTCACTGAAGCTTTCTTT
12	-	-	TRBJ1-1	TRBV18	CASSHSNTEAFF	TGTGCCAGCTCACACTCAAACACTGAAGCTTTCTTT
14	-	TRBD1	TRBJ2-7	TRBV5-6	CASRYGTGSYEQYF	TGTGCCAGCAGGTATGGGACAGGGTCTTACGAGCAGTACTTC
15	-	-	TRBJ2-5	TRBV10-1	CASSESGGDKETQYF	TGCGCCAGCAGTGAGTCGGGAGGGGACAAGGAGACCCAGTACTTC
14	-	-	TRBJ1-2	TRBV7-2	CASSFPGEGYGYTF	TGTGCCAGCAGCTTCCCAGGGGAAGGCTATGGCTACACCTTC
14	once	-	TRBJ2-7	TRBV6-6	CASSPDSLPYEQYF	TGTGCCAGCAGTCCCGACAGTTTACCCTACGAGCAGTACTTC
14	-	TRBD1	TRBJ2-7	TRBV29-1	CSVLGQGPPYEQYF	TGCAGCGTCCTAGGACAGGGGCCCCCCTACGAGCAGTACTTC
15	few	-	TRBJ1-2	TRBV7-9	CASSLDTTSLYGYTF	TGTGCCAGCAGCTTAGATACCACTAGTTTATATGGCTACACCTTC
16	-	TRBD2	TRBJ2-7	TRBV15	CATSSTLAGDGYEQYF	TGTGCCACCAGCTCCACCCTAGCGGGAGATGGCTACGAGCAGTACTTC
11	-	-	TRBJ2-7	TRBV6-6	CASRGSYEQYF	TGTGCCAGCCGGGGTTCCTACGAGCAGTACTTC
13	-	-	TRBJ1-2	TRBV6-5	CATPNRVAIGYTF	TGTGCCACCCCGAACAGGGTGGCGATAGGCTACACCTTC
15	-	-	TRBJ2-7	TRBV5-6	CASSFRQGSSYEQYF	TGTGCCAGCAGCTTCCGGCAAGGGAGCTCCTACGAGCAGTACTTC
14	-	-	TRBJ1-6	TRBV7-2	CASSPGTVNSPLHF	TGTGCCAGCAGTCCCGGGACTGTTAATTCACCCCTCCACTTT
17	-	TRBD2	TRBJ2-7	TRBV5-6	CASSLGTPGLAGYEQYF	TGTGCCAGCAGCTTGGGGACACCGGGACTAGCGGGGTACGAGCAGTACTTC
16	-	TRBD1	TRBJ2-2	TRBV5-6	CASSLVGGMDTGELFF	TGTGCCAGCAGCTTGGTAGGGGGCATGGACACCGGGGAGCTGTTTTTT
15	-	-	TRBJ1-1	TRBV4-3	CASSQENRLNTEAFF	TGCGCCAGCAGCCAAGAAAACAGACTGAACACTGAAGCTTTCTTT
15	-	TRBD1	TRBJ2-7	TRBV4-3	CASSRGTGGGYEQYF	TGCGCCAGCAGCCGGGGGACAGGGGGCGGCTACGAGCAGTACTTC
15	-	-	TRBJ1-4	TRBV2	CASSEIGAPEEKLFF	TGTGCCAGCAGTGAAATAGGGGCGCCGGAGGAAAAACTGTTTTTT
19	once	TRBD2	TRBJ2-1	TRBV7-6	CASSPGLAGRVGSYNEQFF	TGTGCCAGCAGCCCCGGACTAGCGGGAAGGGTTGGGTCCTACAATGAGCAGTTCTTC
15	-	TRBD2	TRBJ2-7	TRBV6-6	CASSYSAGGPYEQYF	TGTGCCAGCAGTTACTCTGCGGGAGGGCCCTACGAGCAGTACTTC
15	-	-	TRBJ1-4	TRBV4-1	CASSQFRAPGEKLFF	TGCGCCAGCAGCCAATTCCGGGCCCCGGGGGAAAAACTGTTTTTT
13	-	-	TRBJ2-7	TRBV6-4	CASSATTGYEQYF	TGTGCCAGCAGTGCTACGACAGGCTACGAGCAGTACTTC
16	-	TRBD2	TRBJ2-1	TRBV27	CASSLLAGNYNDGQFF	TGTGCCAGCAGTCTACTAGCGGGGAACTACAATGATGGGCAGTTCTTC
11	once	-	TRBJ2-3	TRBV2	CASSWRDTQYF	TGTGCCAGCAGTTGGCGAGATACGCAGTATTTT
13	few	-	TRBJ1-1	TRBV14	CASSLLMNTEAFF	TGTGCCAGCAGCCTTCTAATGAACACTGAAGCTTTCTTT
17	-	TRBD1	TRBJ2-5	TRBV10-3	CAISALGGQEAVETQYF	TGTGCCATCAGTGCCCTGGGGGGACAGGAGGCGGTGGAGACCCAGTACTTC
13	-	-	TRBJ1-1	TRBV7-6	CASSPISNTEAFF	TGTGCCAGCAGTCCCATTTCGAACACTGAAGCTTTCTTT
14	-	-	TRBJ1-2	TRBV14	CASSPGHDYYGYTF	TGTGCCAGCAGCCCTGGGCACGACTACTATGGCTACACCTTC
13	-	-	TRBJ1-1	TRBV4-3	CASSPRIKGEAFF	TGCGCCAGCAGCCCCCGGATTAAAGGCGAAGCTTTCTTT
16	-	TRBD2	TRBJ2-5	TRBV10-2	CASSEGLAGVSETQYF	TGCGCCAGCAGTGAGGGACTAGCGGGAGTTTCAGAGACCCAGTACTTC
10	-	-	TRBJ2-5	TRBV29-1	CSGGEETQYF	TGCAGCGGGGGGGAAGAGACCCAGTACTTC
14	-	-	TRBJ1-6	TRBV6-5	CATYTQGPNSPLHF	TGTGCCACCTACACACAAGGTCCTAATTCACCCCTCCACTTT
14	-	-	TRBJ2-7	TRBV5-6	CASSLGRSSYEQYF	TGTGCCAGCAGCTTAGGTCGAAGCTCCTACGAGCAGTACTTC
15	-	TRBD2	TRBJ2-5	TRBV15	CATSREGGRAGGQYF	TGTGCCACCAGCAGAGAGGGCGGGAGGGCCGGGGGTCAGTACTTC
14	-	TRBD2	TRBJ2-3	TRBV9	CASSSSGSTDTQYF	TGTGCCAGCAGTTCTAGCGGTTCCACAGATACGCAGTATTTT
13	-	-	TRBJ2-7	TRBV7-6	CASSRTGIYEQYF	TGTGCCAGCAGCCGTACAGGGATCTACGAGCAGTACTTC
13	-	-	TRBJ2-3	TRBV15	CATSPRDTATQYF	TGTGCCACCAGCCCCCGGGACACGGCTACGCAGTATTTT
13	-	-	TRBJ1-1	TRBV19	CASSISGVTEAFF	TGTGCCAGTAGTATATCCGGGGTAACTGAAGCTTTCTTT
20	-	-	TRBJ2-7	TRBV19	CASSIQHKRPGTPTRYEQYF	TGTGCCAGTAGTATACAACACAAACGACCGGGGACACCCACTAGATACGAGCAGTACTTC
15	-	TRBD1	TRBJ2-2	TRBV4-3	CASSQETGVPGELFF	TGCGCCAGCAGCCAAGAAACAGGGGTCCCCGGGGAGCTGTTTTTT
11	-	-	TRBJ2-1	TRBV12-5	CASGLVNEQFF	TGTGCTAGTGGTTTGGTGAATGAGCAGTTCTTC
16	once	TRBD1	TRBJ1-5	TRBV27	CASSPTSGTGYQPQHF	TGTGCCAGCAGTCCAACCTCCGGGACAGGGTACCAGCCCCAGCATTTT
15	-	-	TRBJ1-5	TRBV6-5	CASSYGGQSNQPQHF	TGTGCCAGCAGTTATGGGGGGCAGAGCAATCAGCCCCAGCATTTT
13	-	-	TRBJ2-7	TRBV27	CASRDKYSYEQYF	TGTGCCAGCAGGGACAAATACTCCTACGAGCAGTACTTC
14	-	-	TRBJ2-7	TRBV27	CASRPGRNAYEQYF	TGTGCCAGCAGACCTGGCAGAAATGCCTACGAGCAGTACTTC